This paragraph covers one TCR beta chain sequence. CDR3 length: 16 residues. Germline CDR1 is MGHRA and CDR2 is YSYEKL. V shed 0 bases and J 4 bases; nucleotides not matched to a gene: 2. The entry originates in a study of blood T cell repertoires in COVID-19. As for the study in general: Spain, Italy and the United States supplied samples that represented acute and convalescent COVID-19. PBMCs, B-cell-depleted T cells, or T cells provided the cDNA or gDNA that made up the material.

Grouping used clinical history reported by participants in a survey and questionnaire. In the original processing: Estimation of nucleated cell counts was performed using reference gene primer amplification. Clones were read by immunoSEQ multiplex PCR, and TCRdb kept only the in-frame ones, dropping some. That table is the source of V, J and clone size, and D and trimming were worked out from the DNA. The sample lists about 190,000 clones, 86% seen once, with about 22% in the top ten. This receptor was taken from a woman between 40 and 55 years old in a cohort exposed to, infected with or recovered from COVID-19 (not recorded which). The V gene is TRBV4-1, the J gene TRBJ2-3; 12 bases fit TRBD2. Sequenced: PBMCs or T cells enriched from blood (not recorded which). The CDR3 DNA sequence: TGCGCCAGCAGCCAAGACACTAGCGGGAGGTCAGATACGCAGTATTTT. Its translation: CASSQDTSGRSDTQYF.